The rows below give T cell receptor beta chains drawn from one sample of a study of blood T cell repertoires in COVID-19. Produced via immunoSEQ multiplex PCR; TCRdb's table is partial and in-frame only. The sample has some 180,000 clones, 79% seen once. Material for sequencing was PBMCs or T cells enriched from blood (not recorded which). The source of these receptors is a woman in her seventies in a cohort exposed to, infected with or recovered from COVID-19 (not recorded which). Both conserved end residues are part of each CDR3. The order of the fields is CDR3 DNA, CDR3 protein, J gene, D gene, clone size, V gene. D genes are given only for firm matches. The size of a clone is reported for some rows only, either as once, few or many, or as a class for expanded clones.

TGCAGCGGGGGACAGGGTTCGTACGAGCAGTACTTC	CSGGQGSYEQYF	TRBJ2-7	TRBD1	.	TRBV29-1
TGTGCCTGGACTAGCGGGTCCAAGCAGTATTTT	CAWTSGSKQYF	TRBJ2-3	TRBD2	.	TRBV30
TGTGCCAGCAGTTTAGTAGCGGGAGGACACAATGAGCAGTTCTTC	CASSLVAGGHNEQFF	TRBJ2-1	TRBD2	.	TRBV28
TGTGCCAGCAGTTACCGGACAGGGGGAGAGACCCAGTACTTC	CASSYRTGGETQYF	TRBJ2-5	TRBD1	.	TRBV6-2/TRBV6-3
TGTGCCAGCGCAGGGACATCCTATAATTCACCCCTCCACTTT	CASAGTSYNSPLHF	TRBJ1-6	.	.	TRBV28
TGTGCCAGCAGCTTAGTAGCGTCGCTAGCGGGAGGGCCCGGGGAGCTGTTTTTT	CASSLVASLAGGPGELFF	TRBJ2-2	TRBD2	.	TRBV7-2
TGTGCCAGCAGTAAAAGACAGGTAACACCCGAGCAGTACTTC	CASSKRQVTPEQYF	TRBJ2-7	.	.	TRBV6-6
TGTGCCAGCAGTTTGCTTCCAGGCGAAGTGAGCACTGAAGCTTTCTTT	CASSLLPGEVSTEAFF	TRBJ1-1	.	.	TRBV28
TGTGCCAGCAGTCTGGACAGGGTTGCTGGCTACACCTTC	CASSLDRVAGYTF	TRBJ1-2	TRBD1	.	TRBV6-5
TGTGCCAGCAGCCCATGGACAACTGGAAACACCATATATTTT	CASSPWTTGNTIYF	TRBJ1-3	.	.	TRBV7-2
TGTGCCAGCGCCTTGGGGGGGTACAATGAGCAGTTCTTC	CASALGGYNEQFF	TRBJ2-1	TRBD2	.	TRBV2
TGTGCCAGCAGTAGGGACTACCTCACAGATACGCAGTATTTT	CASSRDYLTDTQYF	TRBJ2-3	TRBD2	medium-sized	TRBV2
TGTGCCAGCAGCTTCGGACTATTGGAGACCCAGTACTTC	CASSFGLLETQYF	TRBJ2-5	.	.	TRBV7-3
TGTGCCAGTAGTAGGAGGGACAGGAACACAGATACGCAGTATTTT	CASSRRDRNTDTQYF	TRBJ2-3	TRBD1	.	TRBV19
TGTGCCAGCAGCTTAGCCGGGGGGGCCTCTAACTATGGCTACACCTTC	CASSLAGGASNYGYTF	TRBJ1-2	.	.	TRBV7-8
TGTGCCAGCAGCCGCAAGACAGGGGACACTGAAGCTTTCTTT	CASSRKTGDTEAFF	TRBJ1-1	TRBD1	once	TRBV9
TGCGCCAGCAGCTTGGACGGGACATGGGGCTCTGGAAACACCATATATTTT	CASSLDGTWGSGNTIYF	TRBJ1-3	.	.	TRBV5-1
TGTGCCAGCGGAGGGCGGGTAGAGACCCAGTACTTC	CASGGRVETQYF	TRBJ2-5	.	.	TRBV7-2
TGCGCCAGCAAGACGATCCCGGGGACAGCGGCTACTGAAGCTTTCTTT	CASKTIPGTAATEAFF	TRBJ1-1	TRBD1	few	TRBV5-1
TGTGCCAGCAGCCCCACGGGACAGCCGACCTACGAGCAGTACTTC	CASSPTGQPTYEQYF	TRBJ2-7	TRBD1	.	TRBV7-3
TGTGCCAGCAGCCCCGGACAGGGGATTGGCTACACCTTC	CASSPGQGIGYTF	TRBJ1-2	TRBD1	.	TRBV2